A selection of T cell receptor beta chains follows, all from one sample in a study of beta chain features in type 1 diabetes. Sequencing used immunoSEQ multiplex PCR; TCRdb keeps in-frame clones, though not all of them. The data contain 55,000 to 85,000 clones, approximately 47% of them seen just once; the ten biggest clones take up 0.65% to 0.75%. Sequencing was done on a sample of central memory CD4+ T cells from blood. Receptors were obtained from a man aged 25 to 45 with type 1 diabetes. Each CDR3 is given with its conserved first and last residue. Each record gives: J gene, D gene, V gene, clone size, CDR3 DNA, CDR3 protein. D genes are given only for firm matches. A clone size is listed for some rows: how often the clone was seen (once, few, many), or a class if it is expanded.

TRBJ2-7 TRBD2 TRBV6-5 . TGTGCCAGCAGTTACCAACTAGCGGGGGGGCTCGAGCAGTACTTC CASSYQLAGGLEQYF
TRBJ1-1 . TRBV5-1 . TGCGCCAGCAGCCGCGGACAGACTTCGAACACTGAAGCTTTCTTT CASSRGQTSNTEAFF
TRBJ2-5 TRBD2 TRBV6-6 few TGTGCCAGCAGTTTCAAGCGGGAGGGCGGGACCCAGTACTTC CASSFKREGGTQYF
TRBJ2-1 . TRBV7-9 . TGTGCCAGCAGCTTAGATGGGGGAGGTAGGCCTATCGATGAGCAGTTCTTC CASSLDGGGRPIDEQFF
TRBJ2-2 . TRBV5-1 few TGCGCCAGCCTCTCGGGGAGCGCGAACACCGGGGAGCTGTTTTTT CASLSGSANTGELFF
TRBJ1-2 . TRBV13 . TGTGCCAGCAGCTCTGGGAACAACAGGGATGGCTACACCTTC CASSSGNNRDGYTF
TRBJ2-6 TRBD2 TRBV18 . TGTGCCAGCTCACCAACTAGCGGCCGGGCGGGCGGGGCCAACGTCCTGACTTTC CASSPTSGRAGGANVLTF
TRBJ1-1 . TRBV12-5 . TGTGCTAGTGGTCTCTCGAGCGCTTTCGACACTGAAGCTTTCTTT CASGLSSAFDTEAFF
TRBJ1-1 . TRBV6-6 . TGTGCCAGCAGATGGGACACCAACACTGAAGCTTTCTTT CASRWDTNTEAFF
TRBJ1-2 TRBD1 TRBV27 few TGTGCCAGCAGTATCCACCGGACAGGGGGCGGCTACACCTTC CASSIHRTGGGYTF
TRBJ1-4 . TRBV9 . TGTGCCAGCAGCGTAGCAGGTGAAAAACTGTTTTTT CASSVAGEKLFF
TRBJ1-6 . TRBV30 . TGTGCCTGGAGAGGTACTAGGGCTGGAGGGTCACCCCTCCACTTT CAWRGTRAGGSPLHF
TRBJ2-5 . TRBV5-1 . TGCGCCAGCAGCCTGGGACGGACACAAGAGACCCAGTACTTC CASSLGRTQETQYF
TRBJ2-5 TRBD2 TRBV6-1 few TGTGCCAGCAGTGGGGGACTAGCGTCAACCCAAGAGACCCAGTACTTC CASSGGLASTQETQYF